Below, 6 T cell receptor beta chains from the same sample are listed, as sequenced in a study of shared clonotypes between healthy human individuals. Only in-frame clones appear in the TCRdb table, and some are missing; sequencing was by immunoSEQ multiplex PCR. The profile shows 2,500,000 or so clones, 93% of them singletons. Input material: naive CD4+ T cells from PBMCs. Subset specified: CD45RA+ positively selected. The receptors originated from a man between 18 and 29 years old in good health. Some clones in this sample may be carry-over from other donors' samples.

The chain joins TRBV7-2 to TRBJ1-2; unclear D gene. The CDR3 loop spans 16 amino acids. V was pared by 1 base and J by 2 bases, with 14 bases between. CDR1 and CDR2 (germline): SGHTA, FQGNSA. CDR3 sequence: CASSLEVARANYGYTF. The CDR3 DNA is TGTGCCAGCAGCTTAGAGGTGGCCCGGGCAAACTATGGCTACACCTTC.

This sequence joins TRBV28 and TRBJ2-2; D possibly corresponds to TRBD2 (5 bases). Germline V gene sequence: CDR1 MDHEN, CDR2 SYDVKM. The length of the CDR3 is 14 residues. Trimming took off 6 bases at V and 7 bases at J, with 15 bases between the two ends. The DNA of the CDR3 is TGTGCCAGCAGGGGGAGCCCCCGGGTCGGGGAGCTGTTTTTT. It encodes CASRGSPRVGELFF.

The V gene is TRBV28, the J gene TRBJ1-3, with D tentatively TRBD1 (5 bases). V shed 7 bases and J shed 4 bases, with 14 bases lying between them. CDR1 is MDHEN, CDR2 SYDVKM, per germline. The CDR3 extends over 14 amino acids. CDR3 bases: TGTGCCAGCAAGGGGCACCCGATCGGAAACACCATATATTTT. Translating it yields CASKGHPIGNTIYF.

Of note for this clone: The identical CDR3 is also encoded by other nucleotide sequences in the sample. V gene TRBV28 combines with J gene TRBJ1-1; D is unclear. Germline CDR1 MDHEN, CDR2 SYDVKM. This CDR3 comprises 11 residues. Between the trimmed V and J ends, which lost 7 bases and 5 bases, there was a span of 8 bases. Here the CDR3 DNA reads TGTGCCAGCAATCTGCGGACTGAAGCTTTCTTT. Translated, it gives CASNLRTEAFF.

V gene TRBV28 combines with J gene TRBJ2-7; 8 nucleotides match TRBD1. CDR1 and CDR2 from the germline V gene are MDHEN and SYDVKM. The CDR3 totals 16 residues. J lost 2 bases, V lost 4 bases, and 10 bases had no gene match. The CDR3 nucleotides read TGTGCCAGCAGTTCAACAGGGGGGCCCTACCCCTACGAGCAGTACTTC. As protein: CASSSTGGPYPYEQYF.

This chain uses TRBV10-1 with TRBJ2-5; 10 positions match TRBD2. Germline V lookup: CDR1 WNHNN, CDR2 SYGVQD (reference sequence). Losses at the gene ends were 3 bases for V and 5 bases for J; bases not matched to a gene: 9. This CDR3 has 16 residues. The CDR3 bases are TGCGCCAGCAGTGATAGCGGGAGGTTGGGTAATGAGACCCAGTACTTC. Its protein is CASSDSGRLGNETQYF.